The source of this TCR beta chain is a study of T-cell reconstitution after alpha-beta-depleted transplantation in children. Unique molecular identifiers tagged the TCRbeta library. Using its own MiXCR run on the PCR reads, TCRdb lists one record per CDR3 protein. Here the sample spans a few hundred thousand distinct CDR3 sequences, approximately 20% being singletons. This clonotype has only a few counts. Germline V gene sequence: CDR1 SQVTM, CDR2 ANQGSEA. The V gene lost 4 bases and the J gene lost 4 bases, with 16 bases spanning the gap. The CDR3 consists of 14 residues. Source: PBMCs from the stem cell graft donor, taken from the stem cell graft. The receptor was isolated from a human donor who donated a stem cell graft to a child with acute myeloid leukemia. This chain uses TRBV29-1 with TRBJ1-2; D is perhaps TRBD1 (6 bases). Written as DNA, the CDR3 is TGCAGCGTTGGGGGAATCCGGGACACCTATGGCTACACCTTC. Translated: CSVGGIRDTYGYTF.